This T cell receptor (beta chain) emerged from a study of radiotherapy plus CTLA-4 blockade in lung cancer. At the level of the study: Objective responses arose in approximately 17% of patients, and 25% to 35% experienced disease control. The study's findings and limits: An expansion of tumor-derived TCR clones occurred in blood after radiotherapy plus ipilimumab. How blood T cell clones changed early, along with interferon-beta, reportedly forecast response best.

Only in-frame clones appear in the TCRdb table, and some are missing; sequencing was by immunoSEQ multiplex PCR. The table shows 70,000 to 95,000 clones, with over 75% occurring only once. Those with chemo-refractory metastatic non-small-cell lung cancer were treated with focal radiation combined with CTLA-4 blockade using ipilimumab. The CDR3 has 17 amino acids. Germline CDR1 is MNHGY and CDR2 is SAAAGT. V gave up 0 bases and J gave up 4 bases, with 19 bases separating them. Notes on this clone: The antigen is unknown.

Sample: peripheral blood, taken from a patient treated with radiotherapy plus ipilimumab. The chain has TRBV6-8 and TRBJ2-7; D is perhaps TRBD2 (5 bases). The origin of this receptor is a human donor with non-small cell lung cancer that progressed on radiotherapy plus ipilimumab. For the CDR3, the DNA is TGTGCCAGCAGTTACTCGTCGAGTAGGGAGTTTGGTTACGAGCAGTACTTC. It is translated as CASSYSSSREFGYEQYF.